These 28 T cell receptor beta chains originate from one sample sequenced in a study of T-cell reconstitution after alpha-beta-depleted transplantation in children (dated by TCRdb to the mid-2010s). The label giving this sample's treatment or condition can be read as: allogeneic hematopoietic cell transplantation with graft depleted of TCRalphabeta T cells and CD19 B cells. The library came from PCR. Sequenced using an Illumina HiSeq 2500. TCR libraries were prepared with molecular barcoding, using unique molecular identifiers to normalize TCRbeta repertoire quantification. TCRdb's own reprocessing of the public reads used fastp at Q25 and MiXCR and kept productive beta chains. Every distinct CDR3 protein forms one entry, paired with its most common genes and DNA. This sample lists a few hundred thousand distinct CDR3 sequences; 10% to 15% were detected once. The ten biggest clones cover approximately 2.1% of the sample.

Sequenced material: PBMCs, mostly from graft donor cells, taken 360 days after TCRalphabeta/CD19-depleted stem cell transplant. Receptors originate from a male patient younger than 18 who had a stem cell transplant for acute myeloid leukemia, so the T cells may come from the graft donor.

This clonotype was found many times. The genes are TRBV4-3 and TRBJ2-3; D perhaps matches TRBD1 (5 bases). This CDR3 has 15 amino acids. From germline, CDR1 is LGHNA and CDR2 YSLEER. V was pared by 4 bases and J by 2 bases, with 13 bases between. This chain's CDR3 is CASSRFDRNTDTQYF. In nucleotides, the CDR3 is TGCGCCAGCAGCCGTTTTGACAGAAACACAGATACGCAGTATTTT.

This clonotype was counted a few times. CDR3 sequence: CASSPQIGRANLAQETQYF. CDR3 sequence (DNA): TGTGCCAGCAGTCCGCAGATCGGGAGGGCCAATCTGGCTCAAGAGACCCAGTACTTC. This chain joins TRBV6-1 and TRBJ2-5; 8 positions agree with TRBD2. The V gene's germline CDR1 is MNHNS and CDR2 SASEGT. The CDR3 has 19 residues. V was clipped by 5 bases and J by 2 bases; unmatched bases: 19.

Remarks on this clonotype: A single base separates this from a much larger clone, so it may be a read error. The chain combines TRBV7-3 with TRBJ2-1; TRBD2 aligns across 14 bases. Germline assignment: CDR1 SGHTA and CDR2 FQGTGA. The CDR3 consists of 19 residues. The CDR3 sequence: CASSRGLAGALVSYYEQFF. CDR3 DNA: TGTGCCAGCAGCCGGGGACTAGCGGGAGCCTTAGTTTCCTACTATGAGCAGTTCTTC.

This clonotype appeared many times. The genes are TRBV7-2 and TRBJ2-1; TRBD1 matches 8 bases. Germline V gene sequence: CDR1 SGHTA, CDR2 FQGNSA. This CDR3 is built from 16 residues. With V trimmed by 1 base and J by 4 bases, 6 bases remained unmatched. As DNA, the CDR3 is TGTGCCAGCAGCTTAGGGTTACGACAGGGGTACAATGAGCAGTTCTTC. Translating it yields CASSLGLRQGYNEQFF.

The rearrangement links TRBV28 to TRBJ1-4; TRBD1 agrees at 12 bases. Germline V gene lookup returns CDR1 MDHEN and CDR2 SYDVKM. CDR3 length: 16 amino acids. With V trimmed by 6 bases and J by 8 bases, 10 bases remained unmatched. The CDR3 here is CASSSTGQGALEKLFF. The CDR3 region has the DNA TGTGCCAGCAGCAGCACGGGACAGGGGGCCCTAGAAAAACTGTTTTTT.

The chain has TRBV20-1 and TRBJ1-5, with TRBD1 as a possible D gene (5 bases). This CDR3 is 15 amino acids long. Trimming took off 4 bases at V and 7 bases at J, with 20 bases between the two ends. Germline V gene data show CDR1 as DFQATT and CDR2 as SNEGSKA (reference sequence). The CDR3 coding sequence is TGCAGTGCTAATATCCGGGGCTCCCCGGGGCAGCCCCAGCATTTT. It codes for CSANIRGSPGQPQHF.

This clonotype was seen a few times. The chain links TRBV9 to TRBJ2-1, with D perhaps given as TRBD1 or TRBD2 (5 bases each). This CDR3 spans 15 amino acids. The V gene's germline CDR1 is SGDLS and CDR2 YYNGEE. V lost 4 bases and J 1 base, leaving 12 bases between the germline ends. The CDR3: CASSSGRLSYNEQFF. In DNA form, the CDR3 reads TGTGCCAGCAGCTCGGGACGGTTATCCTACAATGAGCAGTTCTTC.

At least ten counts were recorded for this clonotype. This rearrangement joins TRBV28 to TRBJ1-1, with D possibly matching TRBD1 (5 bases). V lost 11 bases, J lost 5 bases, and 18 bases lay in between. This CDR3 contains 13 residues. Germline CDR1 MDHEN, CDR2 SYDVKM. The CDR3 loop reads CAVQGPGGTEAFF. The CDR3 DNA follows: TGTGCCGTCCAGGGACCGGGGGGGACTGAAGCTTTCTTT.

The J gene is TRBJ2-7, the V gene TRBV4-3, with 12 bases fitting TRBD1. V lost 4 bases and J lost 5; bases outside the gene matches: 3. CDR1 and CDR2 from the germline V gene are LGHNA and YSLEER. CDR3 size: 14 residues. DNA for the CDR3: TGCGCCAGCAGCCCGGGACAGGGGGCGGACGAGCAGTACTTC. The encoded protein is CASSPGQGADEQYF.

The sample holds a few counts of this clonotype. The chain links TRBV28 to TRBJ2-7, with D unclear. The germline CDR1 and CDR2 sequences are MDHEN and SYDVKM. V lost 5 bases and J 3 bases, leaving 14 bases between the germline ends. The CDR3 has 14 residues. The CDR3 loop reads CASSPRATLYEQYF. DNA for the CDR3: TGTGCCAGCAGTCCTAGGGCTACCCTCTACGAGCAGTACTTC. Looking up the rest from reference TRBV28 and TRBJ2-7 gives the full variable domain: DVKVTQSSRYLVKRTGEKVFLECVQDMDHENMFWYRQDPGLGLRLIYFSYDVKMKEKGDIPEGYSVSREKKERFSLILESASTNQTSMYLCASSPRATLYEQYFGPGTRLTVT.

This clonotype has a handful of counts. The CDR3 DNA sequence: TGCAGTGCGCGCACTGGGGGGAACACTGAAGCTTTCTTT. Its protein is CSARTGGNTEAFF. This sequence joins TRBV20-1 and TRBJ1-1; D perhaps matches TRBD1 (5 bases). Germline values: CDR1 DFQATT, CDR2 SNEGSKA (reference sequence). The CDR3 has 13 residues. The V gene lost 6 bases and the J gene lost 1 base, with 12 bases spanning the gap.

This clonotype was detected only a few times. The rearrangement uses TRBV20-1 and TRBJ2-5; D is uncertain. V shed 6 bases and J shed 0 bases, with 14 bases lying between them. CDR1 is DFQATT, CDR2 SNEGSKA, per germline (reference sequence). The CDR3 spans 14 residues. The DNA for the CDR3 is TGCAGTGCGGTGGCTGCCCGATACCAAGAGACCCAGTACTTC. The encoded protein is CSAVAARYQETQYF.

The J gene is TRBJ2-5, the V gene TRBV28; D is uncertain. This CDR3 contains 13 residues. Trimming stripped 3 bases from V and 5 bases from J, with 10 bases between. CDR1 and CDR2 from the germline V gene are MDHEN and SYDVKM. Here the CDR3 reads CASSFGLLETQYF. The CDR3 DNA follows: TGTGCCAGCAGTTTTGGCCTCTTGGAGACCCAGTACTTC.

This clonotype showed up just a few times. The CDR3 DNA sequence: TGCAGTGCTAGACGTCGGCGGGACGAGCAGTACTTC. Translated: CSARRRRDEQYF. The rearrangement links TRBV20-1 to TRBJ2-7, with a tentative D call TRBD2 (5 bases). The V and J ends lost 2 bases and 5 bases respectively, with 10 bases between them. This CDR3 region has 12 residues. Germline V gene sequence: CDR1 DFQATT, CDR2 SNEGSKA (reference sequence).

This clonotype was picked up a small number of times. The genes are TRBV7-9 and TRBJ2-2; no firm D call. Trimming removed 6 bases from V and 6 bases from J, with 17 bases in between. The CDR3 sequence is 15 residues long. Germline assignment: CDR1 SEHNR and CDR2 FQNEAQ (reference sequence). CDR3 in DNA: TGTGCCAGCAGGGCCAAGGGCAGGCTGGCCGGGGAGCTGTTTTTT. Residues: CASRAKGRLAGELFF.

This clonotype was detected a few times. The genes are TRBV28 and TRBJ2-7; D gene ambiguous. V lost 3 bases to trimming and J lost 0 bases, with 9 bases between them. The germline V gene has CDR1 MDHEN and CDR2 SYDVKM. The CDR3 is made up of 14 amino acids. The CDR3 spells CASSFGGISYEQYF. CDR3 nucleotide sequence: TGTGCCAGCAGTTTTGGTGGAATCTCCTACGAGCAGTACTTC.

This clonotype was seen many times. The V and J genes are TRBV29-1 and TRBJ2-7, with TRBD1 matching 7 bases. Germline CDR1 reads SQVTM; CDR2 reads ANQGSEA. The V and J ends lost 6 bases and 2 bases, in that order; junction bases with no gene match: 7. The CDR3 has 13 amino acids. The CDR3 sequence: CSVMTGRAYEQYF. The CDR3 DNA is TGCAGCGTGATGACAGGGAGAGCCTACGAGCAGTACTTC.

This clonotype was observed a handful of times. The rearrangement uses TRBV6-5 and TRBJ2-7; 7 nucleotides match TRBD1. With V trimmed by 6 bases and J by 5 bases, 4 bases remained unmatched. The CDR3 has 12 residues. From germline, CDR1 is MNHEY and CDR2 SVGAGI. CDR3 residues: CASRRQGHEQYF. CDR3 bases: TGTGCCAGCAGAAGACAGGGTCACGAGCAGTACTTC.

This rearrangement joins TRBV12-3 or TRBV12-4 to TRBJ1-2; D unclear. The CDR3 consists of 14 residues. V was trimmed by 8 bases and J by 8 bases, leaving 21 bases between them. CDR3 residues: CASAMYLEASGYTF. In DNA form, the CDR3 reads TGTGCCAGCGCGATGTACCTCGAGGCGTCGGGCTACACCTTC.

This chain uses TRBV7-2 with TRBJ2-4; no clear D gene. V was cut by 1 base and J by 8 bases, with 6 bases left in between. The germline gives CDR1 SGHTA, CDR2 FQGNSA. CDR3 length: 12 residues. CDR3 amino acids: CASSLGVYIQYF. CDR3 DNA: TGTGCCAGCAGCTTAGGGGTATACATTCAGTACTTC.

CDR3 nucleotide sequence: TGTGCCAGCAGCCCGGGACGGCTTTATGGCTACACCTTC. It is translated as CASSPGRLYGYTF. This chain connects TRBV7-2 to TRBJ1-2; maybe TRBD1 (5 bases). The CDR3 loop spans 13 amino acids. The V gene's germline CDR1 is SGHTA and CDR2 FQGNSA. The V and J ends lost 5 bases and 5 bases respectively, with 12 bases between them.

The rearrangement uses TRBV5-1 and TRBJ2-2, with D perhaps TRBD2 (5 bases). The CDR3 is 15 residues long. Germline assignment: CDR1 SGHRS and CDR2 YFSETQ. Deletions cut 1 base from V and 4 bases from J, with 11 bases between. CDR3 amino acids: CASSLLAVSTGELFF. DNA for the CDR3: TGCGCCAGCAGCTTGCTAGCCGTGAGCACCGGGGAGCTGTTTTTT.

This rearrangement joins TRBV28 to TRBJ2-1; D is possibly TRBD2 (7 bases). This CDR3 contains 14 residues. The V and J ends lost 7 bases and 4 bases respectively, with 14 bases between them. Germline lookup yields CDR1 MDHEN and CDR2 SYDVKM. CDR3 region: CASTIGGGYNEQFF. The DNA for the CDR3 is TGTGCCAGCACCATAGGGGGGGGGTACAATGAGCAGTTCTTC.

In its sample, this clonotype was seen once. This chain joins TRBV27 and TRBJ1-5; 8 nucleotides align to TRBD1. V gave up 0 bases and J gave up 3 bases; unmatched junction bases: 1. This CDR3 is built from 15 residues. The germline V gene encodes CDR1 MNHEY and CDR2 SMNVEV (reference sequence). Written as DNA, the CDR3 is TGTGCCAGCAGTTTATCGACAGGGGACAATCAGCCCCAGCATTTT. Protein sequence: CASSLSTGDNQPQHF.

This clonotype appeared many times. The rearrangement uses TRBV5-8 and TRBJ2-1, with 11 bases aligning to TRBD2. The CDR3 length is 17 residues. With 4 bases clipped from V and 3 bases from J, the junction kept 9 bases outside the gene matches. The germline CDR1 and CDR2 sequences are SGHTS and YDEGEE. The chain's CDR3 is CASSLFVTSGVYNEQFF. The CDR3 nucleotides read TGTGCCAGCAGCCTATTCGTGACTAGCGGGGTCTACAATGAGCAGTTCTTC.

This chain connects TRBV5-6 to TRBJ2-7, with 13 bases that match TRBD2. CDR1 is SGHDT and CDR2 is YYEEEE in the germline V gene. V lost 0 bases and J lost 9; bases outside the gene matches: 12. The CDR3 is 17 residues long. CDR3 amino acids: CASSLAPTSGRSNRQYF. The CDR3, as DNA: TGTGCCAGCAGCTTGGCCCCGACTAGCGGGAGGTCCAACAGGCAGTACTTC.

This clonotype was seen a few times. The chain couples TRBV20-1 to TRBJ1-3, with unresolved D. CDR3 size: 17 residues. The ends were cut back, 1 base at V and 0 bases at J, with 16 bases in the middle. Germline loops: CDR1 DFQATT, CDR2 SNEGSKA (reference sequence). CDR3 protein: CSARAPHINNSGNTIYF. CDR3 nucleotides: TGCAGTGCTAGAGCCCCACACATCAATAACTCTGGAAACACCATATATTTT.

CDR3 region: CASRPSGQPTYEQYF. CDR3 nucleotide sequence: TGCGCCAGCAGACCTTCGGGACAGCCAACCTACGAGCAGTACTTC. The chain has TRBV5-1 and TRBJ2-7, with 7 bases matching TRBD1. The CDR3 sequence is 15 residues long. The germline CDR1 and CDR2 sequences are SGHRS and YFSETQ. After removal of 5 bases from V and 2 bases from J, the junction contained 10 bases not matched to a gene. The full variable domain, its missing parts supplied by reference TRBV5-1 and TRBJ2-7, is KAGVTQTPRYLIKTRGQQVTLSCSPISGHRSVSWYQQTPGQGLQFLFEYFSETQRNKGNFPGRFSGRQFSNSRSEMNVSTLELGDSALYLCASRPSGQPTYEQYFGPGTRLTVT.